The entry that follows covers one T cell receptor (beta chain) sequence. This sample was included in a study of cytomegalovirus exposure and HLA in healthy donors. CDR1 is GTSNPN, CDR2 SVGIG, per germline (reference sequence). CDR3 length: 11 amino acids. V lost 1 base and J 13 bases, leaving 13 bases between the germline ends. PCR used 60 Vbeta primers and 13 Jbeta primers. The protocol was immunoSEQ multiplex PCR, while the TCRdb copy is restricted to in-frame clones and leaves out a portion. The table includes approximately 100,000 clones, 65% to 80% detected once. Material for sequencing was PBMCs. This receptor was obtained from a man in his fifties in good health and CMV-seronegative. This chain uses TRBV30 with TRBJ1-2; D is possibly TRBD1 (5 bases). This chain's CDR3 is CAWSGSQALTF. CDR3 coding DNA: TGTGCCTGGAGTGGATCACAGGCACTCACCTTC.